The clone carrying this TCR beta chain was counted a few times. What it binds is unknown. This sample was taken from a study of molecular identifiers for immune sequencing clone quantification. Study observations and caveats: Molecules of identical TCR sharing a barcode could underestimate highly expanded clone sizes.

One entry per CDR3 protein results from TCRdb running MiXCR on the PCR reads. Counted here are about 510,000 distinct CDR3 sequences, about 21% occurring once; the ten biggest clones make up more than 0.8%. The CDR3 loop spans 13 amino acids. The germline gives CDR1 MGHDK, CDR2 SYGVNS. Trimming took 6 bases from V and 8 from J, leaving 16 bases between them. The rearrangement uses TRBV25-1 and TRBJ1-1; D ambiguous. The receptor comes from a human donor in good health. Some libraries in this study had Jurkat cell RNA spiked in. Material: naive CD8+ T cells from blood, with Jurkat cell RNA spiked in. As to subset: FACS-sorted CD8+CD4-CCR7+CD45RA+ naive T cells. The CDR3 reads CASSGFPSDEAFF. CDR3 in DNA: TGTGCCAGCAGCGGATTCCCCTCTGACGAAGCTTTCTTT.